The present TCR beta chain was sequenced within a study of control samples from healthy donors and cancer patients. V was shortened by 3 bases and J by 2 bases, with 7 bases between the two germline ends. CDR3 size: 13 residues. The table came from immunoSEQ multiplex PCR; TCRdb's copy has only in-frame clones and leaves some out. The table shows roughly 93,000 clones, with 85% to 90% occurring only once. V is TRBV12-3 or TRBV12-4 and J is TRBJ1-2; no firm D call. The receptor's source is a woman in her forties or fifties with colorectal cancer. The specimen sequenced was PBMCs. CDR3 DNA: TGTGCCAGCAGTTTTTTACAGAACTATGGCTACACCTTC. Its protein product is CASSFLQNYGYTF.